The T cell receptor (beta chain) described here comes from a study of post-analysis software for immune sequencing data. The wider study: Disease courses included relapsing-remitting, secondary progressive and progressive-relapsing multiple sclerosis. General study points: Strong same-batch co-clustering of samples appeared with F measure clustering. There was significantly lower normalized Chao1 diversity in multiple sclerosis patients than in controls. Controls showed lower frequencies than patients for five TRBV segments, and TRBV5-6, TRBV5-1 and TRBV20-1 were among these.

This clonotype was found a few times. Its cognate antigen is unknown. Unique molecular identifiers were present in the TCR beta cDNA libraries. TCRdb recomputed calls from the PCR reads with MiXCR, one row per CDR3 protein. The sample includes 750,000 to 950,000 distinct CDR3 sequences, about 50% of them seen just once. Germline V gene data show CDR1 as SGHDT and CDR2 as YYEEEE. This CDR3 spans 14 amino acids. The ends were cut back, 5 bases at V and 0 bases at J, with 8 bases in the middle. The specimen was blood. This TCR was sampled from a girl between 5 and 17 years old with multiple sclerosis. The genes are TRBV5-6 and TRBJ2-2; D unresolved. CDR3 amino acids: CASRLNANTGELFF. The CDR3 DNA sequence: TGTGCCAGCAGGTTGAACGCGAACACCGGGGAGCTGTTTTTT. Full variable domain (missing parts from reference TRBV5-6 and TRBJ2-2): DAGVTQSPTHLIKTRGQQVTLRCSPKSGHDTVSWYQQALGQGPQFIFQYYEEEERQRGNFPDRFSGHQFPNYSSELNVNALLLGDSALYLCASRLNANTGELFFGEGSRLTVL.